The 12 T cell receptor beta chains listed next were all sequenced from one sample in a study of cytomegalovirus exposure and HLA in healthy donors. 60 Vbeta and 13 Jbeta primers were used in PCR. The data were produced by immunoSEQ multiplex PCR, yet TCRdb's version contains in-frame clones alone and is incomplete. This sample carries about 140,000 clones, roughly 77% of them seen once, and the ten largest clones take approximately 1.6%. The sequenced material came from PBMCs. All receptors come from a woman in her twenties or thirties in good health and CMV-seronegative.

The CDR3 sequence: CASSMWRLAGNTGELFF. In DNA, the CDR3 is TGTGCCAGTAGTATGTGGCGACTAGCGGGGAACACCGGGGAGCTGTTTTTT. This rearrangement joins TRBV19 to TRBJ2-2; 10 nucleotides match TRBD2. V trimming: 3 bases; J trimming: 1 base; junction bases outside the gene matches: 5. Germline V gene lookup returns CDR1 LNHDA and CDR2 SQIVND (reference sequence). The CDR3 sequence is 17 residues long. Drawing the rest from reference TRBV19 and TRBJ2-2, the complete variable domain is DGGITQSPKYLFRKEGQNVTLSCEQNLNHDAMYWYRQDPGQGLRLIYYSQIVNDFQKGDIAEGYSVSREKKESFPLTVTSAQKNPTAFYLCASSMWRLAGNTGELFFGEGSRLTVL.

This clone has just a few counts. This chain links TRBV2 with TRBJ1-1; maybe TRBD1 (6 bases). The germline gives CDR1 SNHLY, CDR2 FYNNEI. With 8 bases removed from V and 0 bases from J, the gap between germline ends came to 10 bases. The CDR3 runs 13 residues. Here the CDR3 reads CASATGVNTEAFF. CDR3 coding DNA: TGTGCCAGCGCGACAGGCGTGAACACTGAAGCTTTCTTT. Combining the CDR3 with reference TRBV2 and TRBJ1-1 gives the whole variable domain EPEVTQTPSHQVTQMGQEVILRCVPISNHLYFYWYRQILGQKVEFLVSFYNNEISEKSEIFDDQFSVERPDGSNFTLKIRSTKLEDSAMYFCASATGVNTEAFFGQGTRLTVV.

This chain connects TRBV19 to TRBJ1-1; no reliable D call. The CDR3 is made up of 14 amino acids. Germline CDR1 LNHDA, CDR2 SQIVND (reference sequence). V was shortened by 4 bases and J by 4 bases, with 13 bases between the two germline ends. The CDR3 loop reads CASSKWSRGTEAFF. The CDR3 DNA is TGTGCCAGTAGTAAATGGTCCCGAGGCACTGAAGCTTTCTTT.

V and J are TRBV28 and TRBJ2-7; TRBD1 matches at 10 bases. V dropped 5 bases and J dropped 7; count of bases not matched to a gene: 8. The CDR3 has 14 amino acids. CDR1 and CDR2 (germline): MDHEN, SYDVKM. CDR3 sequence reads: CASSAGQGLEEQYF. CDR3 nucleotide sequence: TGTGCCAGCAGTGCGGGACAGGGGTTGGAGGAGCAGTACTTC.

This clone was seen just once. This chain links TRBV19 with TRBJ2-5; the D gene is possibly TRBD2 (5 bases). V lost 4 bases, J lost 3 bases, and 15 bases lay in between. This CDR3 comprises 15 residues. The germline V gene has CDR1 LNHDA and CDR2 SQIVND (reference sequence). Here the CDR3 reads CASSNGGLGEETQYF. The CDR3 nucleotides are TGTGCCAGTAGTAACGGAGGTCTTGGGGAAGAGACCCAGTACTTC.

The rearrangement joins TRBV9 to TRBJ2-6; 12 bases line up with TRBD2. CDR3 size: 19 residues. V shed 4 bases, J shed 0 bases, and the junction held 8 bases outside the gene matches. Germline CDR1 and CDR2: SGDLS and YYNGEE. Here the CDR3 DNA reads TGTGCCAGCAGCCCGCTAGCGGGAGGGCCCCTCTCTGGGGCCAACGTCCTGACTTTC. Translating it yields CASSPLAGGPLSGANVLTF.

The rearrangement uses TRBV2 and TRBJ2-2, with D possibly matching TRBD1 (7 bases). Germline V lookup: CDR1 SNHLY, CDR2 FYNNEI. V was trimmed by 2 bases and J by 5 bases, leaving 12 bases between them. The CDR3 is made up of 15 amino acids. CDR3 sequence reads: CASSESRGETGELFF. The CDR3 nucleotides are TGTGCCAGCAGTGAAAGCAGGGGGGAAACCGGGGAGCTGTTTTTT.

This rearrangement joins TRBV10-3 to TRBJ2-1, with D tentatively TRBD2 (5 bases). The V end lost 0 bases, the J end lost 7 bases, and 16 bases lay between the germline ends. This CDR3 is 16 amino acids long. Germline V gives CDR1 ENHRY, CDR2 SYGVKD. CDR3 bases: TGTGCCATCAGTGAGTCTTTATCCGGGCCGGGGAATGAGCAGTTCTTC. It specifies CAISESLSGPGNEQFF.

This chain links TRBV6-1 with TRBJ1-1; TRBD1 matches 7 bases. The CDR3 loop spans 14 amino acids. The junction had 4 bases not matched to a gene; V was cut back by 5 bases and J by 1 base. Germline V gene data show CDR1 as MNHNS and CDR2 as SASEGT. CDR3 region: CASSSRQGNTEAFF. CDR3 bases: TGTGCCAGCAGTTCCCGACAGGGGAACACTGAAGCTTTCTTT.

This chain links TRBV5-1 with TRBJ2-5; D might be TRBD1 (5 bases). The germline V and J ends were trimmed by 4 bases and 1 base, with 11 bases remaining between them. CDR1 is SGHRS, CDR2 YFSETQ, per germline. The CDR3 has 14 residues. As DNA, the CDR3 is TGCGCCAGCAGCGCAGGGATGTTCCAAGAGACCCAGTACTTC. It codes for CASSAGMFQETQYF.

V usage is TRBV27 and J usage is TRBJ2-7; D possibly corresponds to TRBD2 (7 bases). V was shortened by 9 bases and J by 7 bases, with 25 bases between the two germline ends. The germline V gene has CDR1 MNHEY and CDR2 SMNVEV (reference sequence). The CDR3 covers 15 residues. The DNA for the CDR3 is TGTGCCAGTCAAAGGGGGAGGGCCCAATTGATGGAGCAGTACTTC. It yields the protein CASQRGRAQLMEQYF.

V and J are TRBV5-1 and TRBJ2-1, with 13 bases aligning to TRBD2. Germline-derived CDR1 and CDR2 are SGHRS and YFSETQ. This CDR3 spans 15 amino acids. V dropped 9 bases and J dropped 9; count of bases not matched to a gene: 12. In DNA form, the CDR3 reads TGCGCCACCGAAACCGGGACTAGCGGGAAGGGTGAGCAGTTCTTC. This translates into CATETGTSGKGEQFF.